The 22 T cell receptor beta chains reported below all come from one sample, sequenced in a study of T cells in Graves' hyperthyroidism and ophthalmopathy. TCR beta CDR3 sequences were amplified from RNA transcripts. The HTBI set primed first-round TCR CDR3 RT-PCR. MiXCR, run by TCRdb on the multiplex PCR reads, gives a single entry per CDR3 protein. The sample includes roughly 640,000 distinct CDR3 sequences, about 16% of them seen just once. The specimen was blood. The receptors were sampled from a woman aged 35 to 49 with Graves' ophthalmopathy.

This clonotype was observed many times. The chain recombines TRBV30 with TRBJ2-3, with D uncertain. From germline, CDR1 is GTSNPN and CDR2 SVGIG (reference sequence). This CDR3 has 14 residues. The ends were cut back, 3 bases at V and 0 bases at J, with 10 bases in the middle. The DNA of the CDR3 is TGTGCCTGGAGAAACAGCCCTAGCACAGATACGCAGTATTTT. This encodes CAWRNSPSTDTQYF.

The rearrangement joins TRBV6-1 to TRBJ2-1; 9 bases align to TRBD1. The trim removed 2 bases at V and 0 bases at J, leaving 14 bases unmatched. The CDR3 is 20 amino acids. Per the germline V gene, CDR1 is MNHNS and CDR2 is SASEGT. The CDR3 nucleotides read TGTGCCAGCAGTGAAAAAGACAGGGGGTCCTGGCGGGCCTCCTACAATGAGCAGTTCTTC. Translation: CASSEKDRGSWRASYNEQFF.

This clonotype came up many times. CDR3 amino acids: CASRIRVTDIQYF. In DNA form, the CDR3 reads TGTGCCAGCAGAATCAGGGTTACCGACATTCAGTACTTC. The rearrangement joins TRBV2 to TRBJ2-4; the D gene is possibly TRBD1 (5 bases). Germline V lookup: CDR1 SNHLY, CDR2 FYNNEI. The V end was cut by 6 bases, the J end by 8 bases, with 14 bases between. The CDR3 length is 13 residues.

This clonotype has a count of ten or more. The J gene is TRBJ2-3, the V gene TRBV3-1; D possibly corresponds to TRBD1 (5 bases). Germline V gene lookup returns CDR1 LGHDT and CDR2 YNNKEL (reference sequence). The CDR3 has 15 amino acids. V was trimmed by 2 bases and J by 1 base, leaving 10 bases between them. The CDR3 sequence: CASSQWGRRTDTQYF. The CDR3 nucleotides read TGTGCCAGCAGCCAATGGGGCAGACGCACAGATACGCAGTATTTT.

As regards this clonotype: The junction departs from the called germline gene at one end, perhaps through a read error. V usage is TRBV28 and J usage is TRBJ2-2, with 8 bases fitting TRBD1. There are 19 residues in the CDR3. Germline assignment: CDR1 MDHEN and CDR2 SYDVKM. CDR3 in DNA: TGTACCAGCAGTGGGCCGGGTCAGGGGGCCAAAAACAAGGCCGGGGAGCTGTTTTTT. As protein: CTSSGPGQGAKNKAGELFF.

The gene calls are TRBV29-1 and TRBJ1-1; D is possibly TRBD1 (5 bases). The CDR3 length is 11 residues. V dropped 7 bases and J dropped 13 bases, with 19 bases sitting between them. Looked up from germline, CDR1 is SQVTM and CDR2 is ANQGSEA. The CDR3 DNA is TGCAGCGCCTGGACGTCAAACGGGGGTTTCTTT. It yields the protein CSAWTSNGGFF.

This clonotype was seen only a few times. This chain uses TRBV5-1 with TRBJ2-7; the D is unclear. CDR1 is SGHRS, CDR2 YFSETQ, per germline. The V end was cut by 1 base, the J end by 3 bases, with 14 bases between. This CDR3 is built from 15 residues. The CDR3 DNA is TGCGCCAGCAGCTTGCACCCCGGGTCAGGCTACGAGCAGTACTTC. This sequence encodes CASSLHPGSGYEQYF. The entire variable domain, with the rest obtained from reference TRBV5-1 and TRBJ2-7, is as follows: KAGVTQTPRYLIKTRGQQVTLSCSPISGHRSVSWYQQTPGQGLQFLFEYFSETQRNKGNFPGRFSGRQFSNSRSEMNVSTLELGDSALYLCASSLHPGSGYEQYFGPGTRLTVT.

This clonotype was counted many times. This chain joins TRBV12-5 and TRBJ1-1, with D possibly being TRBD1 (5 bases). CDR1 is LGHNT and CDR2 is FRNRAP in the germline V gene. The ends were cut back, 3 bases at V and 10 bases at J, with 15 bases in the middle. The CDR3 length is 13 residues. The CDR3 sequence is CASGFMGEGGAFF. The CDR3 DNA is TGTGCTAGTGGTTTTATGGGGGAGGGTGGAGCTTTCTTT.

Concerning this clonotype: Its ends do not fully match the called genes, so a read error is possible. The chain carries TRBV19 and TRBJ2-1; 11 bases match TRBD2. The CDR3 is 16 amino acids. From germline, CDR1 is LNHDA and CDR2 SQIVND (reference sequence). Here the CDR3 reads CASSIDSGGAYNEQFF. The CDR3, as DNA: TGTGCCAGTAGTATTGATAGCGGGGGGGCCTACAATGAGCAGTTTTTC.

The rearrangement links TRBV20-1 to TRBJ2-5, with D perhaps assigned TRBD1 or TRBD2 (6 bases each). V was clipped by 3 bases and J by 5 bases, with 16 bases between them. This CDR3 has 14 residues. CDR1 is DFQATT, CDR2 SNEGSKA, per germline (reference sequence). In DNA, the CDR3 is TGCAGTGCTAGCGGGGGCCAAAGCTGGGAGACCCAGTACTTC. Translation gives CSASGGQSWETQYF.

The sample holds many counts of this clonotype. The rearrangement uses TRBV6-1 and TRBJ2-7; 7 positions match TRBD2. Germline CDR1 and CDR2: MNHNS and SASEGT. V shed 5 bases, J shed 2 bases, and the junction held 9 bases outside the gene matches. The CDR3 is 15 residues long. The CDR3 loop reads CASSYDSGLTYEQYF. In DNA form, the CDR3 reads TGTGCCAGCAGTTACGACTCGGGACTAACCTACGAGCAGTACTTC.

This clonotype was counted many times. V and J are TRBV2 and TRBJ1-5; tentative D call: TRBD1 (5 bases). V dropped 6 bases and J dropped 1 base, with 10 bases sitting between them. Germline CDR1 and CDR2: SNHLY and FYNNEI. The CDR3 runs 14 residues. The CDR3, as DNA: TGTGCCAGCAGGTTGGGGGGGAGCAATCAGCCCCAGCATTTT. It translates to CASRLGGSNQPQHF.

This clonotype was recorded at least ten times. CDR3 in DNA: TGTGCCAGCAGCTTAAAGGGGGCTTTCTTT. Encoded protein: CASSLKGAFF. This chain uses TRBV7-3 with TRBJ1-1; a possible D gene is TRBD1 (5 bases). The V and J ends lost 1 base and 11 bases respectively, with 5 bases between them. Germline V lookup: CDR1 SGHTA, CDR2 FQGTGA. The CDR3 has 10 residues. Full variable domain (missing parts from reference TRBV7-3 and TRBJ1-1): GAGVSQTPSNKVTEKGKYVELRCDPISGHTALYWYRQSLGQGPEFLIYFQGTGAADDSGLPNDRFFAVRPEGSVSTLKIQRTERGDSAVYLCASSLKGAFFGQGTRLTVV.

This clonotype was found many times. The J gene is TRBJ1-4, the V gene TRBV30; D might be TRBD1 (5 bases). This CDR3 is 14 amino acids long. In germline, CDR1 is GTSNPN, CDR2 SVGIG (reference sequence). V was shortened by 0 bases and J by 8 bases, with 13 bases between the two germline ends. Here the CDR3 DNA reads TGTGCCTGGAGTGTGGCGGGGGGAGCCGAAAAACTGTTTTTT. It encodes CAWSVAGGAEKLFF. The full variable domain, completed using reference TRBV30 and TRBJ1-4, is SQTIHQWPATLVQPVGSPLSLECTVEGTSNPNLYWYRQAAGRGLQLLFYSVGIGQISSEVPQNLSASRPQDRQFILSSKKLLLSDSGFYLCAWSVAGGAEKLFFGSGTQLSVL.

Ten or more counts support this clonotype. The J gene is TRBJ1-2, the V gene TRBV30; no reliable D call. The CDR3 has 14 amino acids. Germline-derived CDR1 and CDR2 are GTSNPN and SVGIG (reference sequence). V gave up 0 bases and J gave up 4 bases, with 12 bases separating them. CDR3 bases: TGTGCCTGGAGTGTTCGCCAGGACCTCTATGGCTACACCTTC. Translating gives CAWSVRQDLYGYTF.

This chain connects TRBV12-3 or TRBV12-4 to TRBJ2-4; D unclear. This CDR3 region has 17 residues. V lost 6 bases and J 0 bases, leaving 18 bases between the germline ends. The CDR3 is CASSPKTPNGAKNIQYF. Here the CDR3 DNA reads TGTGCCAGCAGCCCTAAAACCCCTAACGGAGCCAAAAACATTCAGTACTTC.

This clonotype was detected many times. The chain links TRBV12-3 or TRBV12-4 to TRBJ2-4; no definite D call. The CDR3 has 14 residues. V lost 6 bases, J lost 8 bases, and 17 bases lay in between. The CDR3, as DNA: TGTGCCAGCAGCCTAGGACCCGGCGTGGACATTCAGTACTTC. It yields the protein CASSLGPGVDIQYF.

This clonotype has a count of ten or more. V usage is TRBV28 and J usage is TRBJ2-7; 15 bases map to TRBD2. This CDR3 has 17 amino acids. V trimming: 3 bases; J trimming: 4 bases; junction bases outside the gene matches: 7. Germline-derived CDR1 and CDR2 are MDHEN and SYDVKM. The CDR3 DNA reads TGTGCCAGCAGTTTGACAGGGACTAGCGGGAGGATATACGAGCAGTACTTC. Translated: CASSLTGTSGRIYEQYF.

V gene TRBV6-5 combines with J gene TRBJ2-4; D gene unclear. The V and J ends lost 4 bases and 8 bases respectively, with 12 bases between them. This CDR3 has 13 residues. Germline assignment: CDR1 MNHEY and CDR2 SVGAGI. CDR3 in amino acids: CASSSMPEDIQYF. In DNA, the CDR3 is TGTGCCAGCAGTTCAATGCCAGAGGACATTCAGTACTTC.

V and J are TRBV6-1 and TRBJ2-1, with TRBD2 matching over 13 bases. Trimming at V came to 3 bases and at J to 0 bases, leaving 14 bases not matched to a gene. This CDR3 comprises 21 residues. CDR1 and CDR2 from the germline V gene are MNHNS and SASEGT. The CDR3 is CASSEVAGTSGTKSSYNEQFF. CDR3 coding DNA: TGTGCCAGCAGTGAGGTTGCTGGGACTAGCGGGACTAAAAGCTCCTACAATGAGCAGTTCTTC.

CDR3 nucleotide sequence: TGCAGTGCTAGAGTGCGGGGCGGGAGGGCCGTAGAGACCCAGTACTTC. Translating it yields CSARVRGGRAVETQYF. The V call is TRBV20-1, the J call TRBJ2-5; TRBD2 matches 9 bases. The CDR3 sequence is 16 residues long. The V segment lost 1 base and the J segment 4 bases; nucleotides outside the gene matches: 10. Per the germline V gene, CDR1 is DFQATT and CDR2 is SNEGSKA (reference sequence).

This chain connects TRBV10-3 to TRBJ2-3, with D possibly being TRBD2 (6 bases). CDR3 length equals 15 residues. Germline V gives CDR1 ENHRY, CDR2 SYGVKD. V shed 6 bases and J shed 0 bases, with 13 bases lying between them. Here the CDR3 DNA reads TGTGCCATCAGGGGGGGTGGAGGGAGCACAGATACGCAGTATTTT. Translation: CAIRGGGGSTDTQYF.